Listed here is a single TCR beta chain. At the DNA level, this CDR3 is encoded by other sequences in the same sample as well. These data belong to a study of blood T cell repertoires in COVID-19. Study in general: Some COVID-19 samples were acute and others convalescent; all came from the United States, Italy and Spain. T cells, B-cell-depleted T cells, or PBMCs supplied cDNA or gDNA.

In the study's own analysis: Reference gene primer amplification gave nucleated cell count estimates. Clones were sequenced by immunoSEQ multiplex PCR, and TCRdb holds only the in-frame ones, with some missing. V, J and clone size were drawn from that table, and D and trimming were deduced from the DNA. This table holds some 180,000 clones, 90% found once. V was trimmed by 0 bases and J by 2 bases, leaving 8 bases between them. CDR1 and CDR2 (germline): SGHRS, YFSETQ. The CDR3 length is 15 residues. The sample was peripheral blood. This receptor was identified in a man aged 50-60 years with acute or convalescent COVID-19. The chain links TRBV5-1 to TRBJ1-4; no clear D. The CDR3 DNA is TGCGCCAGCAGCTTGGAGGGAGCGACTAATGAAAAACTGTTTTTT. Translated, it gives CASSLEGATNEKLFF.